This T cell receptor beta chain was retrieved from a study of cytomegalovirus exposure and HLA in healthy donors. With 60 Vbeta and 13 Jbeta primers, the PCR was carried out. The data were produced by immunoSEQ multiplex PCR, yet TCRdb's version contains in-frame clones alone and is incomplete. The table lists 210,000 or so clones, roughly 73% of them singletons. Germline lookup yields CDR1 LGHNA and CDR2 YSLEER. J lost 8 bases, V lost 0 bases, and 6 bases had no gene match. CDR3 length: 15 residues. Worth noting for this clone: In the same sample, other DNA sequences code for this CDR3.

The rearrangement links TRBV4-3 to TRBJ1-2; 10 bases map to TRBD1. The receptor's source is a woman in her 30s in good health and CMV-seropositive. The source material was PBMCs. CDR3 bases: TGCGCCAGCAGCCAAGATTGGGGACAGGGGATGGGCTACACCTTC. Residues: CASSQDWGQGMGYTF.